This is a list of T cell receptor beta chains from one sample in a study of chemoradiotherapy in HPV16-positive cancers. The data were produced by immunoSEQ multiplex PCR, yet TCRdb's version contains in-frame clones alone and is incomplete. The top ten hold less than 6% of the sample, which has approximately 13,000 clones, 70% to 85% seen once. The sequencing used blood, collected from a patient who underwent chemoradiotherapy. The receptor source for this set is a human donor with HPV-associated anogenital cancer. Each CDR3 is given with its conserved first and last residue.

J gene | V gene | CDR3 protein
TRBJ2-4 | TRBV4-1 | CASSQEDGISNIQYF
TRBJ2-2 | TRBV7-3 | CASRQGGANTGELFF
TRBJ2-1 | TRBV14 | CASSHGLAGGVWEQFF
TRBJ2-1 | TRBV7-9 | CASSLGTSGGNEQFF
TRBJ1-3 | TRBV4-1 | CASSQEKQAYGWSGNTIYF
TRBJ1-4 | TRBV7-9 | CASSLAEGPGFF
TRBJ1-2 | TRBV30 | CAWRRERGSGYTF
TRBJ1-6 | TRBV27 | CASSFVVGQGIYWNSPLHF
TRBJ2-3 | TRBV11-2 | CASSLVVGFTDTQYF
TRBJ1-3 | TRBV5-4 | CASSPGAGSGNTIYF
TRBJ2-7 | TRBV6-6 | CASRNRGQGRYEQYF
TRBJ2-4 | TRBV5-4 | CASSSKTGGAKNIQYF
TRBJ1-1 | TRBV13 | CASSVTGGTEAFF
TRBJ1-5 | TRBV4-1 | CASSQDLYSWQDPWGNQPQHF
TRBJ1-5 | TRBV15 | CATSSEVRGNQPQHF
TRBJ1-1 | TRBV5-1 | CASSPQAGQMNTEAFF
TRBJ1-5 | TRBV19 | CASSGQVNQPQHF
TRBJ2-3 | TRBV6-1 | CASSEAFTTTDTQYF
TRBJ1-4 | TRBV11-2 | CASSRQGGNEKLFF
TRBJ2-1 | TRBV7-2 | CASTDSSGVNNEQFF
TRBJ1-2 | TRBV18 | CASSPRQGDYGYTF
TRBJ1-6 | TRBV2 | CASRRDGPYNSPLHF
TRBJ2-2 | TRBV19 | CASSMAEGLSGELFF
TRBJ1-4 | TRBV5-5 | CASSGQPHEKLFF
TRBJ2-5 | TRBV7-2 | CASSLGTSGGALETQYF
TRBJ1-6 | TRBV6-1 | CASSESMPVNSPLHF
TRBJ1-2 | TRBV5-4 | CASSLEPGRGYTF
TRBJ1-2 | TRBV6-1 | CASSEGDRVGPGYTF
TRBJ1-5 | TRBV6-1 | CASSTRDRGMVAQHF
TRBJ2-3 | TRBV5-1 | CASSFAGITDTQYF
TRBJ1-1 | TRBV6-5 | CASSYQTGVNGAFF
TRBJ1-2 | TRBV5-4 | CASSLGRIGGRSNYGYTF
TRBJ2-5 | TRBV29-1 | CSVEDAGKKTQYF
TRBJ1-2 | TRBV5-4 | CASSIQGRNGYTF
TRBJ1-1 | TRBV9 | CASSVDSGRGNTEAFF
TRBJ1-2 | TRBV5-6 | CASSRWGTRNYGYTF
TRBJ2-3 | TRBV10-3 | CAISETSGGVGTDTQYF
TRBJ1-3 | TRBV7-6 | CASSARPGQGQNTIYF
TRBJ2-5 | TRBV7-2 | CASRHNRGQLRETQYF
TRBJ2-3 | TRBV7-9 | CASSLVLRLNTDTQYF
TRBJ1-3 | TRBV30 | CAWGQGTGNTIYF
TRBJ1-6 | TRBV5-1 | CASSSDGVSGPLHF
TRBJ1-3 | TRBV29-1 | CSVQQTAGNTIYF
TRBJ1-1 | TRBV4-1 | CASSQELTSLGNTEAFF
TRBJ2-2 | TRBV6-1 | CASSELRGPGELFF
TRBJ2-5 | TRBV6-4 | CASSAFVRFQETQYF
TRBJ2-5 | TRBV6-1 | CASSEAGGPSTQYF
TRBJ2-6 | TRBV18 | CASSQGSGANVLTF
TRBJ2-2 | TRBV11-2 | CASVEGRNTGELFF
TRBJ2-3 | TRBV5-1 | CASSLDGDRTDTQYF